This is a list of T cell receptor beta chains from one sample in a study of blood T cell repertoires in COVID-19. Generated by immunoSEQ multiplex PCR, the TCRdb table keeps only in-frame clones and is missing some. The sample lists approximately 230,000 clones, 80% to 85% occurring once. Source material: peripheral blood. Source of these receptors: a man aged 25-45 years with active or convalescent COVID-19. Both conserved end residues are part of each CDR3. The order of the fields is clone size, D gene, V gene, J gene, CDR3 protein, CDR3 DNA. D genes are given only for firm matches. Rows give clone size only sometimes, using once, few, many, or a class for an expanded clone.

clone_size: -
d_call: -
v_call: TRBV7-7
j_call: TRBJ2-5
cdr3_aa: CASSLDLAETQYF
cdr3_nt: TGTGCTAGCAGCTTAGATCTAGCCGAGACCCAGTACTTC

clone_size: -
d_call: TRBD1
v_call: TRBV11-2
j_call: TRBJ2-7
cdr3_aa: CASSPQGAHEQYF
cdr3_nt: TGTGCCAGCAGTCCCCAGGGGGCTCACGAGCAGTACTTC

clone_size: -
d_call: -
v_call: TRBV29-1
j_call: TRBJ2-7
cdr3_aa: CSVRPGTPSYEQYF
cdr3_nt: TGCAGCGTCCGTCCCGGGACACCATCCTACGAGCAGTACTTC

clone_size: -
d_call: TRBD1
v_call: TRBV6-5
j_call: TRBJ1-2
cdr3_aa: CASSRPGTGNYGYTF
cdr3_nt: TGTGCCAGCAGTCGTCCCGGGACAGGGAACTATGGCTACACCTTC

clone_size: -
d_call: TRBD1
v_call: TRBV29-1
j_call: TRBJ2-7
cdr3_aa: CSVENWDRGSHEQYF
cdr3_nt: TGCAGCGTTGAAAACTGGGACAGGGGATCTCACGAGCAGTACTTC

clone_size: -
d_call: -
v_call: TRBV7-2
j_call: TRBJ2-7
cdr3_aa: CASSLDPGDSYEQYF
cdr3_nt: TGTGCCAGCAGCTTAGATCCAGGGGATAGCTACGAGCAGTACTTC

clone_size: many
d_call: TRBD2
v_call: TRBV4-1
j_call: TRBJ2-6
cdr3_aa: CASSQGLAGMSGANVLTF
cdr3_nt: TGCGCCAGCAGCCAAGGACTAGCGGGGATGAGTGGGGCCAACGTCCTGACTTTC

clone_size: -
d_call: -
v_call: TRBV7-9
j_call: TRBJ1-5
cdr3_aa: CASSLDYQPQHF
cdr3_nt: TGTGCCAGCAGCTTGGACTATCAGCCCCAGCATTTT

clone_size: -
d_call: -
v_call: TRBV29-1
j_call: TRBJ1-5
cdr3_aa: CSVGQVNQPQHF
cdr3_nt: TGCAGCGTTGGCCAGGTCAATCAGCCCCAGCATTTT

clone_size: -
d_call: TRBD2
v_call: TRBV5-1
j_call: TRBJ2-3
cdr3_aa: CASWREYGTDTQYF
cdr3_nt: TGCGCCAGCTGGCGGGAGTACGGCACAGATACGCAGTATTTT

clone_size: -
d_call: TRBD1
v_call: TRBV28
j_call: TRBJ2-1
cdr3_aa: CASPPGTGQDNEQFF
cdr3_nt: TGTGCCAGCCCGCCTGGGACAGGGCAAGACAATGAGCAGTTCTTC

clone_size: -
d_call: TRBD1
v_call: TRBV19
j_call: TRBJ2-2
cdr3_aa: CASALQGHTGELFF
cdr3_nt: TGTGCCAGCGCTCTACAGGGGCACACCGGGGAGCTGTTTTTT

clone_size: -
d_call: -
v_call: TRBV20-1
j_call: TRBJ1-1
cdr3_aa: CATSGSVGAFF
cdr3_nt: TGCGCGACGTCGGGGAGTGTCGGAGCTTTCTTT

clone_size: -
d_call: TRBD1
v_call: TRBV9
j_call: TRBJ2-7
cdr3_aa: CASSVDGTGEAYEQYF
cdr3_nt: TGTGCCAGCAGCGTAGATGGGACAGGGGAGGCCTACGAGCAGTACTTC

clone_size: -
d_call: TRBD1
v_call: TRBV9
j_call: TRBJ1-6
cdr3_aa: CASSPQGTSNSPLHF
cdr3_nt: TGTGCCAGCAGCCCACAGGGGACGAGTAATTCACCCCTCCACTTT

clone_size: -
d_call: -
v_call: TRBV12-2
j_call: TRBJ2-1
cdr3_aa: CASRPLTGSGAPDEQFF
cdr3_nt: TGTGCAAGTCGCCCACTCACCGGCAGCGGGGCCCCCGATGAGCAGTTCTTC

clone_size: -
d_call: TRBD1
v_call: TRBV18
j_call: TRBJ1-5
cdr3_aa: CASSPRQGADQPQHF
cdr3_nt: TGTGCCAGCTCACCGCGACAGGGGGCAGACCAGCCCCAGCATTTT

clone_size: -
d_call: -
v_call: TRBV7-2
j_call: TRBJ2-7
cdr3_aa: CASSLGSTGPYEQYF
cdr3_nt: TGTGCCAGCAGCTTAGGTTCAACAGGACCCTACGAGCAGTACTTC

clone_size: -
d_call: TRBD2
v_call: TRBV7-2
j_call: TRBJ2-3
cdr3_aa: CASSLLSGGPTLPDTQYF
cdr3_nt: TGTGCCAGCAGCTTACTTAGCGGGGGGCCCACCCTGCCAGATACGCAGTATTTT

clone_size: -
d_call: TRBD1
v_call: TRBV5-6
j_call: TRBJ2-7
cdr3_aa: CASSPGTGIYEQYF
cdr3_nt: TGTGCCAGCAGCCCGGGGACAGGCATCTACGAGCAGTACTTC

clone_size: -
d_call: -
v_call: TRBV5-1
j_call: TRBJ2-1
cdr3_aa: CASSPDRPGEQFF
cdr3_nt: TGCGCCAGCAGCCCAGACCGACCGGGTGAGCAGTTCTTC

clone_size: few
d_call: TRBD1
v_call: TRBV13
j_call: TRBJ1-2
cdr3_aa: CASSLGGTGGAHYGYTF
cdr3_nt: TGTGCCAGCAGCTTAGGAGGGACAGGGGGCGCTCACTATGGCTACACCTTC

clone_size: -
d_call: -
v_call: TRBV16
j_call: TRBJ1-5
cdr3_aa: CASSQQGLNQPQHF
cdr3_nt: TGTGCCAGCAGCCAGCAGGGACTCAATCAGCCCCAGCATTTT

clone_size: -
d_call: -
v_call: TRBV2
j_call: TRBJ1-1
cdr3_aa: CASTVEANTEAFF
cdr3_nt: TGTGCCAGCACTGTTGAGGCTAACACTGAAGCTTTCTTT

clone_size: once
d_call: -
v_call: TRBV7-3
j_call: TRBJ2-3
cdr3_aa: CASSLNGGRRGDTQYF
cdr3_nt: TGTGCCAGCAGCTTAAATGGCGGCAGGCGGGGAGATACGCAGTATTTT

clone_size: once
d_call: -
v_call: TRBV5-6
j_call: TRBJ1-1
cdr3_aa: CASSRERANTEAFF
cdr3_nt: TGTGCCAGCAGCCGGGAACGGGCGAACACTGAAGCTTTCTTT

clone_size: -
d_call: -
v_call: TRBV7-9
j_call: TRBJ2-1
cdr3_aa: CASSLDRVEPNEQFF
cdr3_nt: TGTGCCAGCAGCTTAGACAGAGTTGAACCCAATGAGCAGTTCTTC

clone_size: -
d_call: -
v_call: TRBV5-1
j_call: TRBJ2-5
cdr3_aa: CASSGARETQYF
cdr3_nt: TGCGCCAGCAGCGGAGCGCGGGAGACCCAGTACTTC

clone_size: few
d_call: -
v_call: TRBV5-6
j_call: TRBJ1-1
cdr3_aa: CASSAAGRMNTEAFF
cdr3_nt: TGTGCCAGCAGCGCCGCGGGTAGAATGAACACTGAAGCTTTCTTT

clone_size: -
d_call: -
v_call: TRBV4-1
j_call: TRBJ2-3
cdr3_aa: CASSQRFGSLTDTQYF
cdr3_nt: TGCGCCAGCAGCCAACGGTTCGGGAGCTTGACAGATACGCAGTATTTT

clone_size: -
d_call: TRBD2
v_call: TRBV11-2
j_call: TRBJ2-5
cdr3_aa: CASRGGLGGSLGETQYF
cdr3_nt: TGTGCCAGCAGGGGAGGGTTGGGAGGCAGCCTCGGGGAGACCCAGTACTTC

clone_size: -
d_call: -
v_call: TRBV28
j_call: TRBJ1-2
cdr3_aa: CASSLIGGGFGYTF
cdr3_nt: TGTGCCAGCAGTTTAATCGGCGGGGGGTTTGGCTACACCTTC

clone_size: -
d_call: -
v_call: TRBV28
j_call: TRBJ1-2
cdr3_aa: CASSGERAYGYTF
cdr3_nt: TGTGCCAGCAGTGGGGAGAGGGCCTATGGCTACACCTTC

clone_size: -
d_call: -
v_call: TRBV27
j_call: TRBJ1-6
cdr3_aa: CASSPTQGGSYNSPLHF
cdr3_nt: TGTGCCAGCAGTCCTACCCAGGGTGGCTCCTATAATTCACCCCTCCACTTT

clone_size: -
d_call: TRBD1
v_call: TRBV6-5
j_call: TRBJ1-2
cdr3_aa: CASSFLQGRYGYTF
cdr3_nt: TGTGCCAGCAGTTTCCTACAGGGGCGGTATGGCTACACCTTC

clone_size: -
d_call: TRBD1
v_call: TRBV5-6
j_call: TRBJ2-4
cdr3_aa: CASSLAGTGGSIQYF
cdr3_nt: TGTGCCAGCAGCTTGGCGGGGACAGGGGGGAGCATTCAGTACTTC

clone_size: -
d_call: -
v_call: TRBV7-8
j_call: TRBJ2-6
cdr3_aa: CASSLGIKQAGANVLTF
cdr3_nt: TGTGCCAGCAGCTTAGGCATTAAACAAGCTGGGGCCAACGTCCTGACTTTC

clone_size: -
d_call: -
v_call: TRBV19
j_call: TRBJ2-2
cdr3_aa: CASSMVRGSTGELFF
cdr3_nt: TGTGCCAGTAGTATGGTTCGGGGGTCCACCGGGGAGCTGTTTTTT

clone_size: -
d_call: -
v_call: TRBV7-2
j_call: TRBJ1-5
cdr3_aa: CASSLNRYSNQPQHF
cdr3_nt: TGTGCCAGCAGCTTGAACCGCTATAGCAATCAGCCCCAGCATTTT

clone_size: -
d_call: -
v_call: TRBV7-2
j_call: TRBJ2-4
cdr3_aa: CASSLVSDTLAKNIQYF
cdr3_nt: TGTGCCAGCAGCTTAGTATCAGACACACTAGCCAAAAACATTCAGTACTTC

clone_size: -
d_call: -
v_call: TRBV18
j_call: TRBJ1-1
cdr3_aa: CASSRIRGSITEAFF
cdr3_nt: TGTGCCAGCTCACGGATCAGGGGAAGTATCACTGAAGCTTTCTTT

clone_size: -
d_call: -
v_call: TRBV6-4
j_call: TRBJ2-7
cdr3_aa: CASSVEVGYEQYF
cdr3_nt: TGTGCCAGCAGCGTAGAGGTTGGCTACGAGCAGTACTTC

clone_size: -
d_call: -
v_call: TRBV11-2
j_call: TRBJ2-7
cdr3_aa: CASSLEASLPSYEQYF
cdr3_nt: TGTGCCAGCAGCTTAGAGGCTAGCCTACCCTCCTACGAGCAGTACTTC